Listed here are 4 T cell receptor beta chains from one sample, sequenced in a study of T cell responses to AZD1222 COVID-19 vaccine listed by TCRdb under 2021. What this sample's time point label stands for: about 28 days (+/-7) after the second vaccine dose. Library generation was performed with the immunoSEQ multiplex PCR assay. The source is immuneACCESS, and TCRdb retained only in-frame sequences with V and J called. Part of the clones is not carried over; for the studies checked, unresolved V genes explain less than half of this, and the remainder is unexplained. Counted in this sample were about 200,000 clones; about 93% of them appeared once. The top ten clonotypes cover approximately 1% of the sample. The source material was peripheral blood, sampled 28 days after the second AZD1222 dose. The receptor set was obtained from an adult who received the AZD1222 COVID-19 vaccine.

In nucleotides, the CDR3 is TGTGCCAGCGGAGGCAGGGTCTTTCCGCCTGAAGCTTTCTTT. It encodes CASGGRVFPPEAFF. The V and J genes are TRBV11-1 and TRBJ1-1, with TRBD1 as a possible D gene (5 bases). Germline CDR1 SGHAT, CDR2 FQDESV (reference sequence). The CDR3 has 14 amino acids. Trimming took 8 bases from V and 6 from J, leaving 19 bases between them.

V is TRBV4-1 and J is TRBJ1-4; a weak D match, TRBD1 (5 bases). Germline V lookup: CDR1 MGHRA, CDR2 YSYEKL. The V and J ends lost 4 bases and 2 bases respectively, with 14 bases between them. This CDR3 region has 16 residues. In DNA, the CDR3 is TGCGCCAGCAGCCTCGTTGGGACGGCGACTAATGAAAAACTGTTTTTT. This translates into CASSLVGTATNEKLFF.

V is TRBV2 and J is TRBJ2-3; 10 bases agree with TRBD2. V lost 7 bases, J lost 8 bases, and 9 bases stayed unmatched. The CDR3 totals 14 residues. The germline V gene has CDR1 SNHLY and CDR2 FYNNEI. In DNA, the CDR3 is TGTGCCAGCAAGAGCGGGGGGGCCCAGGGTACGCAGTATTTT. It specifies CASKSGGAQGTQYF.

This chain joins TRBV15 and TRBJ1-2; 8 bases map to TRBD1. This CDR3 spans 13 amino acids. J gave up 4 bases and V 5 bases, and 3 bases lay outside the gene matches. Germline-derived CDR1 and CDR2 are LNHNV and YYDKDF (reference sequence). For the CDR3, the DNA is TGTGCCACCAGCCCGGACAGGGCCTATGGCTACACCTTC. Its translation is CATSPDRAYGYTF.